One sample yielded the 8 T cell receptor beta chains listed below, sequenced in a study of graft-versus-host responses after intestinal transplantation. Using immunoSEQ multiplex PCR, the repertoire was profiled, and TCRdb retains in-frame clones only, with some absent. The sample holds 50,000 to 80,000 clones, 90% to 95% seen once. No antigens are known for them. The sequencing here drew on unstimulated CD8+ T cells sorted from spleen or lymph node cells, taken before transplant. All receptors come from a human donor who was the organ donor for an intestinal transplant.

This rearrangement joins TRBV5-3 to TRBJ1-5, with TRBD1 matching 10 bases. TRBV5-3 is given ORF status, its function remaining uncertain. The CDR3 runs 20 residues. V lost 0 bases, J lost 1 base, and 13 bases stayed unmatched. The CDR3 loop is CARSLEAEGQGPYSNQPQHF. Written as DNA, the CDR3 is TGTGCCAGAAGCTTGGAGGCGGAGGGACAGGGGCCTTACAGCAATCAGCCCCAGCATTTT.

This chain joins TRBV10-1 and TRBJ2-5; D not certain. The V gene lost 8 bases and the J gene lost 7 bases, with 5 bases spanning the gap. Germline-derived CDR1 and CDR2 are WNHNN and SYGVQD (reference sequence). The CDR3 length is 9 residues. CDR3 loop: CASLWTQYF. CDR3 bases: TGCGCCAGCCTTTGGACCCAGTACTTC.

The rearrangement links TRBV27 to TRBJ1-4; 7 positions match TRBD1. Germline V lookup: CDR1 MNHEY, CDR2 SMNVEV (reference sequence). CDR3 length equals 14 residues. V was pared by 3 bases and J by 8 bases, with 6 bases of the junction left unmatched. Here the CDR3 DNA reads TGTGCCAGCAGTTTGATAGGGGGCAGGGAAAAACTGTTTTTT. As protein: CASSLIGGREKLFF.

CDR3 sequence: CASSLYRDYGYTF. The CDR3 coding sequence is TGTGCCAGCAGTTTATACAGGGATTATGGCTACACCTTC. The chain has TRBV28 and TRBJ1-2; D is possibly TRBD1 (6 bases). Germline lookup yields CDR1 MDHEN and CDR2 SYDVKM. This CDR3 has 13 residues. V shed 1 base and J shed 5 bases, with 8 bases lying between them.

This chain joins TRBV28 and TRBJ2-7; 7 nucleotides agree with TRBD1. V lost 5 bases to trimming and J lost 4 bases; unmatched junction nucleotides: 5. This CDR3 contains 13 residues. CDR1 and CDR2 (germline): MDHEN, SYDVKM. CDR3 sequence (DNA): TGTGCCAGCAGTCCCCGGACAGGTTACGAGCAGTACTTC. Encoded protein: CASSPRTGYEQYF.

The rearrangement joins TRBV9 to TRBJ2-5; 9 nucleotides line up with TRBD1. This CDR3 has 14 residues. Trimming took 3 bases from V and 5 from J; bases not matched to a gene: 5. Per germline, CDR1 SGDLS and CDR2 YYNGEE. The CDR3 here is CASSAPDRGETQYF. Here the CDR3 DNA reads TGTGCCAGCAGCGCACCGGACAGGGGTGAGACCCAGTACTTC.

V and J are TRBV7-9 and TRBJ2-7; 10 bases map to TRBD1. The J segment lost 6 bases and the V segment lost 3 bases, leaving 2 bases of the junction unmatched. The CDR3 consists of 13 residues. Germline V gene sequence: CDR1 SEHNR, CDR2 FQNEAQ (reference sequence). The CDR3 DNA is TGTGCCAGCAGCTTGGGACAGGGGCGCGAGCAGTACTTC. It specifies CASSLGQGREQYF. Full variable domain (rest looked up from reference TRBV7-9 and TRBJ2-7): DTGVSQNPRHKITKRGQNVTFRCDPISEHNRLYWYRQTLGQGPEFLTYFQNEAQLEKSRLLSDRFSAERPKGSFSTLEIQRTEQGDSAMYLCASSLGQGREQYFGPGTRLTVT.

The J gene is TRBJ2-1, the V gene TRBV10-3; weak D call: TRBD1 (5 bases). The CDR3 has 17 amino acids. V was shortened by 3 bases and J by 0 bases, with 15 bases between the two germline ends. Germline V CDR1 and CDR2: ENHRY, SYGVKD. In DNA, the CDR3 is TGTGCCATCAGTGATAATACCGCAGGGCTCTCCTACAATGAGCAGTTCTTC. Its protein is CAISDNTAGLSYNEQFF.